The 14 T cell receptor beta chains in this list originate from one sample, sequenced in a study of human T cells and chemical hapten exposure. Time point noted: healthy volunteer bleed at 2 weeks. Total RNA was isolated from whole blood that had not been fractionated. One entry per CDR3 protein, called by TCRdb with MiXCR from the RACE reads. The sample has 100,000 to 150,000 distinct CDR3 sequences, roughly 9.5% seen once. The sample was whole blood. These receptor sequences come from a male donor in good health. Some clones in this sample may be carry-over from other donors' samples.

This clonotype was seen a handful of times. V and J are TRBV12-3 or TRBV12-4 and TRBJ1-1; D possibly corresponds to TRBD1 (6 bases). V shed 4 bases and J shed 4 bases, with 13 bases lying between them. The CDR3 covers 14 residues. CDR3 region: CASSSGGLGTEAFF. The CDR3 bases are TGTGCCAGCAGTTCGGGGGGCTTGGGCACTGAAGCTTTCTTT.

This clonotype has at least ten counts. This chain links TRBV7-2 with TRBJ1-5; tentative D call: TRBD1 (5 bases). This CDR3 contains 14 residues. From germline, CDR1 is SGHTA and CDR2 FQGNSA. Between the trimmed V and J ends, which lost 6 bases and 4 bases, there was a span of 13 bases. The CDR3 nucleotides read TGTGCCAGCAGGCCGGGGGGAGGGAATCAGCCCCAGCATTTT. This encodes CASRPGGGNQPQHF.

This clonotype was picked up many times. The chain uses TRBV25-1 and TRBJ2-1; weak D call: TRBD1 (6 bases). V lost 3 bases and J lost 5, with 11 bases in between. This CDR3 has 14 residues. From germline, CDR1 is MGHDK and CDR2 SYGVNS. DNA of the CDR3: TGTGCCAGCAGTGATGCCGGGACAAACAATGAGCAGTTCTTC. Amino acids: CASSDAGTNNEQFF.

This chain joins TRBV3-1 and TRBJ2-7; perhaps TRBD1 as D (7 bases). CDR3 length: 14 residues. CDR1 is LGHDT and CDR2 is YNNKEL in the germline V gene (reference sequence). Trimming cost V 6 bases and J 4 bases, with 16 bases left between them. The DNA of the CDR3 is TGTGCCAGCAGTAAGACAGGGACTCTTTACGAGCAGTACTTC. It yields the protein CASSKTGTLYEQYF.

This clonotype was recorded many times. The CDR3 sequence is CASLGRNQETQYF. In nucleotides, the CDR3 is TGTGCCAGCTTAGGCCGGAACCAAGAGACCCAGTACTTC. The chain combines TRBV6-2 or TRBV6-3 with TRBJ2-5; D unresolved. CDR3 length equals 13 residues. V gave up 8 bases and J gave up 0 bases, with 10 bases separating them. Per the germline V gene, CDR1 is MNHEY and CDR2 is SVGEGT.

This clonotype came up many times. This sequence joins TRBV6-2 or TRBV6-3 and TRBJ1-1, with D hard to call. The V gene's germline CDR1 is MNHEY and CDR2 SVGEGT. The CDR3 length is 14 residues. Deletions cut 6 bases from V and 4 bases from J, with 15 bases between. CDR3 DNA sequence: TGTGCCAGCAGCAAATTACCTTCGCCCACTGAAGCTTTCTTT. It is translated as CASSKLPSPTEAFF.

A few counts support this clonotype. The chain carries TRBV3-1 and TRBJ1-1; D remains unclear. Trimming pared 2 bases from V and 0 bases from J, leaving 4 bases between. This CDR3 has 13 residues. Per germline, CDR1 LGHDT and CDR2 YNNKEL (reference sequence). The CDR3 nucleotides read TGTGCCAGCAGCCAAAACCTGAACACTGAAGCTTTCTTT. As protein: CASSQNLNTEAFF.

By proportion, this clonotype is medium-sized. CDR3 nucleotides: TGTGCCAGCAGTAGCGGGGGGGACCCCTACAATGAGCAGTTCTTC. Protein sequence: CASSSGGDPYNEQFF. The chain joins TRBV6-2 or TRBV6-3 to TRBJ2-1, with 10 bases identical to TRBD2. CDR3 length: 15 residues. Germline-derived CDR1 and CDR2 are MNHEY and SVGEGT. Losses at the gene ends were 5 bases for V and 2 bases for J; bases not matched to a gene: 3.

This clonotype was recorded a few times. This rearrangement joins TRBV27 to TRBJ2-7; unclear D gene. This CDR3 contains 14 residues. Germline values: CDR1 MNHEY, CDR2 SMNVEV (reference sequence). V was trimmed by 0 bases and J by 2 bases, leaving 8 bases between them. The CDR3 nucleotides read TGTGCCAGCAGTTTATCGCGTGGACCCTACGAGCAGTACTTC. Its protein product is CASSLSRGPYEQYF.

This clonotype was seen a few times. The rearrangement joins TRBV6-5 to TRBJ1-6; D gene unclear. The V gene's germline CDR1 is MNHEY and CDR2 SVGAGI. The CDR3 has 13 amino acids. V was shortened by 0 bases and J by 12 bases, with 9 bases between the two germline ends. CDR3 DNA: TGTGCCAGCAGTTACTCGATTTCCGAACCCCTCCACTTT. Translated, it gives CASSYSISEPLHF.

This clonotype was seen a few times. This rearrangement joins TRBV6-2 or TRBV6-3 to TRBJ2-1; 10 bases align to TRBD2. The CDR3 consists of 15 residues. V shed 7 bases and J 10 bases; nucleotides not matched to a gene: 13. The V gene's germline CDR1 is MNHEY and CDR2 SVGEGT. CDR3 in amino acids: CASNLLAGPLREQFF. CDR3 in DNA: TGTGCCAGCAACTTACTAGCGGGACCCCTTAGGGAGCAGTTCTTC.

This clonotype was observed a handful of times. CDR3 residues: CASSFPGGQKSYNEQFF. In DNA, the CDR3 is TGTGCCAGCAGTTTTCCCGGGGGACAAAAATCCTACAATGAGCAGTTCTTC. V gene TRBV12-3 or TRBV12-4 combines with J gene TRBJ2-1; D may match TRBD1 or TRBD2 (6 bases each). The CDR3 runs to 17 residues. With 3 bases removed from V and 1 base from J, the gap between germline ends came to 16 bases.

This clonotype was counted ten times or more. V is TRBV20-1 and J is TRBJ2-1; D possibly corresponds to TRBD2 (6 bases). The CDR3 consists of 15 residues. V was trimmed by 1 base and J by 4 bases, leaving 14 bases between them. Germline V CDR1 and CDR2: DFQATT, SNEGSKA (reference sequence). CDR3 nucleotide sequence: TGCAGTGCTAGAGGTTGGGGCGGGGTGTACAATGAGCAGTTCTTC. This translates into CSARGWGGVYNEQFF.

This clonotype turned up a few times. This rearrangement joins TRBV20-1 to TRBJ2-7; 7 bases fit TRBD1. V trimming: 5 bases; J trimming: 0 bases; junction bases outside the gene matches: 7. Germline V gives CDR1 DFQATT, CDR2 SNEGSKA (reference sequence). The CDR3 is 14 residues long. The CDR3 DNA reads TGCAGTGCTGGGAACCGGGACAGCTCCTACGAGCAGTACTTC. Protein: CSAGNRDSSYEQYF.